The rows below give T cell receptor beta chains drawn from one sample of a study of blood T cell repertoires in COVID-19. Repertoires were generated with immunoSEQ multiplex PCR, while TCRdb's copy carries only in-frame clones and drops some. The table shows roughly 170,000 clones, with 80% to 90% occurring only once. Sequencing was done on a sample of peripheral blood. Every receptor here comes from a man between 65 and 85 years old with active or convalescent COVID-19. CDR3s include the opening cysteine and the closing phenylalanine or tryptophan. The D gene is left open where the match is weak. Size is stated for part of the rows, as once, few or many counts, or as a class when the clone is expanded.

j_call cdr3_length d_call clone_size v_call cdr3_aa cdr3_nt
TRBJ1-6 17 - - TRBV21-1 CASSKNGAADQNSPLHF TGTGCCAGCAGCAAAAATGGGGCAGCCGACCAGAATTCACCCCTCCACTTT
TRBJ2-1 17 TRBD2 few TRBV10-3 CAISGGSGRNSYNEQFF TGTGCCATCAGTGGGGGAAGCGGGAGAAATTCCTACAATGAGCAGTTCTTC
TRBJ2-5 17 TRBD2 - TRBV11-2 CASSPGTSGSLGETQYF TGTGCCAGCAGCCCGGGGACTAGCGGGAGCTTAGGAGAGACCCAGTACTTC
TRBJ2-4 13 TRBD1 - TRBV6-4 CASSPRQGSIQYF TGTGCCAGCAGTCCCCGACAGGGAAGCATTCAGTACTTC
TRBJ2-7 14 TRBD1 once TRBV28 CASRSTGLSYEQYF TGTGCCAGCAGATCGACAGGGTTATCCTACGAGCAGTACTTC
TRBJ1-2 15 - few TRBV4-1 CASSQFTGLSGGYTF TGCGCCAGCAGCCAGTTCACAGGCCTATCTGGTGGCTACACCTTC
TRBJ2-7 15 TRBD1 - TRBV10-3 CAISESGTGAYEQYF TGTGCCATCAGTGAGTCTGGGACAGGGGCCTACGAGCAGTACTTC
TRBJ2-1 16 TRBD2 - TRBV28 CASSFLTSGRVNEQFF TGTGCCAGCAGTTTCTTGACTAGCGGGAGGGTTAATGAGCAGTTCTTC
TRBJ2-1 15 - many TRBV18 CASSPRGSSYNEQFF TGTGCCAGCTCACCTCGGGGAAGCTCCTACAATGAGCAGTTCTTC
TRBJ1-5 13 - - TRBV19 CASSIQGKQPQHF TGTGCCAGTAGTATACAGGGAAAGCAGCCCCAGCATTTT
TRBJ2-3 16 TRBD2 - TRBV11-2 CASRPASGGGSDTQYF TGTGCCAGCAGACCTGCTAGCGGGGGGGGGTCAGATACGCAGTATTTT
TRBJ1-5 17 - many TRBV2 CASRLGQPAQSNQPQHF TGTGCCAGCAGATTGGGGCAGCCAGCTCAGAGCAATCAGCCCCAGCATTTT
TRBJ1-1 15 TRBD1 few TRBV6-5 CASKVDRGINTEAFF TGTGCCAGCAAGGTGGACAGGGGGATTAACACTGAAGCTTTCTTT
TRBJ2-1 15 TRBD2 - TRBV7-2 CASSSEGLAGNEQFF TGTGCCAGCAGCTCAGAGGGACTAGCGGGAAATGAGCAGTTCTTC
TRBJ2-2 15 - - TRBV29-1 CSVPGTSGNTGELFF TGCAGCGTCCCCGGGACAAGCGGAAACACCGGGGAGCTGTTTTTT
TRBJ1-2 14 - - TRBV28 CASSLVGNPYGYTF TGTGCCAGCAGTTTAGTCGGGAATCCCTATGGCTACACCTTC
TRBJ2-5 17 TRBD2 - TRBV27 CASSLWWPGLAMETQYF TGTGCCAGCAGTTTATGGTGGCCAGGACTAGCCATGGAGACCCAGTACTTC
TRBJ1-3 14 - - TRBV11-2 CASSLAGGGNTIYF TGTGCCAGCAGCTTAGCTGGCGGTGGAAACACCATATATTTT
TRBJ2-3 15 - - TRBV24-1 CATSAPGPSTDTQYF TGTGCCACCAGTGCACCGGGTCCTAGCACAGATACGCAGTATTTT
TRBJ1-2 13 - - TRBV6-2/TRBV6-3 CASSVQGDDGYTF TGTGCCAGCAGTGTACAGGGAGACGATGGCTACACCTTC
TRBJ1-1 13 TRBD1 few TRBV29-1 CSADRDQNTEAFF TGCAGCGCGGACAGGGACCAGAACACTGAAGCTTTCTTT
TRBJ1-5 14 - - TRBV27 CASGTRGGNQPQHF TGTGCCAGCGGGACCAGGGGTGGGAATCAGCCCCAGCATTTT
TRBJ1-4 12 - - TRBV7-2 CASSIPGEKLFF TGTGCCAGCAGCATCCCGGGGGAAAAACTGTTTTTT
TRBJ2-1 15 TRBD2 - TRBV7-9 CASSVPGLANDEQFF TGTGCCAGCAGCGTTCCGGGACTAGCTAATGATGAGCAGTTCTTC
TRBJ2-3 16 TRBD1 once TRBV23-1 CASSRPQGAGADTQYF TGCGCCAGCAGTCGACCCCAGGGGGCCGGAGCAGATACGCAGTATTTT
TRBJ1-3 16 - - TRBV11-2 CASSLSGRPSGNTIYF TGTGCCAGCAGCTTAAGCGGCAGGCCCTCTGGAAACACCATATATTTT
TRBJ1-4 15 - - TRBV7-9 CASSLAGVGFEKLFF TGTGCCAGCAGCCTAGCGGGAGTGGGATTTGAAAAACTGTTTTTT
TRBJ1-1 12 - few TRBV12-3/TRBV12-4 CADRGESTEAFF TGTGCCGACCGGGGGGAAAGCACTGAAGCTTTCTTT
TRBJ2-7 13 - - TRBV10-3 CAISERPRIEQYF TGTGCCATCAGTGAACGGCCGCGGATTGAGCAGTACTTC
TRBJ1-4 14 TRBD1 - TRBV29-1 CSVGTGFTNEKLFF TGCAGCGTGGGGACAGGGTTCACTAATGAAAAACTGTTTTTT
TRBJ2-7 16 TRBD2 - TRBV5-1 CASSPKLAGGTYEQYF TGCGCCAGCAGCCCCAAGCTAGCGGGAGGAACCTACGAGCAGTACTTC
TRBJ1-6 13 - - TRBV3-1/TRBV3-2 CASSQGTDSPLHF TGTGCCAGCAGCCAAGGGACAGATTCACCCCTCCACTTT
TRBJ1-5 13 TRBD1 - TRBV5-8 CASSGQAQGAQHF TGTGCCAGCTCCGGACAGGCCCAAGGAGCCCAGCATTTT
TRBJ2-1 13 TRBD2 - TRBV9 CASSVGGPDEQFF TGTGCCAGCAGCGTGGGAGGGCCGGATGAGCAGTTCTTC
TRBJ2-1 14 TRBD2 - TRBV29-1 CSVERLAGYNEQFF TGCAGCGTTGAGAGACTAGCGGGGTACAATGAGCAGTTCTTC
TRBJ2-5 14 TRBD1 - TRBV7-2 CASTTGGDGKTQYF TGTGCCAGCACTACAGGGGGCGATGGGAAGACCCAGTACTTC
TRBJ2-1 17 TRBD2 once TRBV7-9 CASSLDRSGISYNEQFF TGTGCCAGCAGCTTAGATCGAAGCGGGATCTCCTACAATGAGCAGTTCTTC
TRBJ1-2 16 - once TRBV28 CASSSYGQPKDYGYTF TGTGCCAGCAGCTCTTATGGACAGCCGAAGGACTATGGCTACACCTTC
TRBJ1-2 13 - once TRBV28 CASSPLRGRGYTF TGTGCCAGCAGTCCACTCAGGGGACGTGGCTACACCTTC
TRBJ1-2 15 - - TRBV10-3 CAISEPGRVADGYTF TGTGCCATCAGTGAGCCGGGCAGGGTAGCGGATGGCTACACCTTC
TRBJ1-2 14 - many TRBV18 CASSPPVEAYGYTF TGTGCCAGCTCACCACCTGTGGAGGCATATGGCTACACCTTC
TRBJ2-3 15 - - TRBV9 CASSVLNGNTDTQYF TGTGCCAGCAGCGTACTTAACGGGAACACAGATACGCAGTATTTT
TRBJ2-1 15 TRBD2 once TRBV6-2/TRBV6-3 CASSYSGGRYNEQFF TGTGCCAGCAGTTATAGCGGGGGTCGATACAATGAGCAGTTCTTC
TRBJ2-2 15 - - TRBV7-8 CASSPRPRGGGELFF TGTGCCAGCAGTCCGCGGCCCCGGGGAGGCGGGGAGCTGTTTTTT
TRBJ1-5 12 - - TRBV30 CAWATVNQPQHF TGTGCCTGGGCGACAGTCAATCAGCCCCAGCATTTT
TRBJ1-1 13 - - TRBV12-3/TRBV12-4 CASSLAWSTEAFF TGTGCCTCGAGTCTGGCATGGAGCACTGAAGCTTTCTTT
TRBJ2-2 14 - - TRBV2 CASSSRRGTGELFF TGTGCCAGCAGTTCCCGGCGGGGAACCGGGGAGCTGTTTTTT
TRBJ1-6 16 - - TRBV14 CASSQGRTAYNSPLHF TGTGCCAGCAGCCAAGGAAGGACAGCCTATAATTCACCCCTCCACTTT
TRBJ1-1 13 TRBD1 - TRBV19 CASRSDRGTEAFF TGTGCCAGTAGATCGGACAGGGGCACTGAAGCTTTCTTT
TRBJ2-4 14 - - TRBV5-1 CASTSGPPQNIQYF TGCGCCAGCACTTCAGGGCCCCCCCAAAACATTCAGTACTTC
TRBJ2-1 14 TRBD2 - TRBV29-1 CSVYGTSGYNEQFF TGCAGCGTCTATGGGACTAGCGGATACAATGAGCAGTTCTTC
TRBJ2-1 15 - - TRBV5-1 CASSLVRVSYNEQFF TGCGCCAGCAGCTTGGTGAGGGTGTCCTACAATGAGCAGTTCTTC
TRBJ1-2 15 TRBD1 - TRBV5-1 CASRTKPTGGDGYTF TGCGCCAGCAGGACCAAACCGACAGGGGGCGATGGCTACACCTTC
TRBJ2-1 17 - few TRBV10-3 CAISAPGSLGSYNEQFF TGTGCCATCAGTGCCCCCGGGAGTCTAGGATCCTACAATGAGCAGTTCTTC